One T cell receptor beta chain is described in this entry. The antigen it recognizes is unknown. No quality values exist for individual bases; no much larger clone is one base distant. This sample is drawn from a study of cytomegalovirus exposure and HLA in healthy donors (dated by TCRdb to 2016 to 2017). Looking at the study overall: In an earlier analysis of roughly 590 of the donors, 276 Gb of sequence data and approximately 120 million unique TCR beta sequences from 180 million or so T cells were reported. Every repertoire in the discovery cohort had been generated on one and the same sequencing platform. Among the roughly 400 genotyped donors, around 81% belonged to the genetic ancestry cluster associated with self-reported Caucasian donors. HLA typing covered class I and class II loci at four-digit resolution. In addition to the first cohort of approximately 650 subjects, a separate validation cohort of around 110 different subjects was used. The study profiled the T cell repertoires of fewer than 850 subjects by immunosequencing and related them to cytomegalovirus serostatus. Donor age, sex, ethnicity and CMV serostatus were compiled together with the repertoire data. High-throughput TCR immunosequencing, statistical association of individual TCRs with disease status, and machine learning were combined to predict cytomegalovirus infection status. Approximately 300 gigabases of sequencing data and around 80 million unique TCR sequences made up an early release that covered some 640 HLA-typed donors. In a later genetic analysis, genome-wide SNP genotypes for 398 of the 666 donors were used, and that subset was treated as a discovery cohort. In the later analysis, no new phenotypic data were used to find candidate immune exposures; instead, reliance was placed on TCR beta sequences and their occurrence across donors. An earlier analysis of about 620 of the donors applied high-throughput TCR beta sequencing to assess whether each TCR beta V gene segment acted as functional or pseudogenic. Among some 410 genotyped donors of the cohort, an average of around 240,000 unique TCR beta nucleotide sequences were sequenced per donor, about a sixth of them non-productive. The number of donors typed differed by locus, with roughly 629-640 for A, B, C, DRB1 and DQB1, 522 for DQA1, under 610 for DPA1, and some 440 for DPB1. A later analysis re-examined previously published TCR beta repertoires from about 670 donors and added high-resolution HLA genotyping to investigate patterns of TCR occurrence. The study aimed to test whether cataloging public T cell receptors could reveal signatures of past pathogen exposure. About five DR-DQ haplotypes were handled as single units for association and clustering because linkage in the cohort was strong. The full study reports these points: Roughly 17 rarely observed V segments, including chromosome 9 orphons, were excluded from the earlier analysis of 550 to 700 of the donors because counts were too low. When HLA alleles, especially DR and DQ, strongly co-occurred, TCR associations were difficult to assign to individual alleles. Correlated functional status among segregating V segments might be attributable to linkage disequilibrium, but an unknown experimental factor could not be ruled out. In a later analysis, some 18,000 TCR beta sequences were associated with specific HLA alleles at a false discovery rate of 0.05. Broadly in line with IMGT annotations, most TCR beta V segments showed up in productive rearrangements about 90% or about 30% of the time in an earlier analysis of roughly 590 of the donors. Sequencing depth was assumed to be roughly uniform across donors in the presence/absence analyses, though that assumption may not hold. In vitro tests confirmed that a few of the cytomegalovirus-associated TCR beta chains recognize cytomegalovirus antigens. In this cohort, only TCR beta chains were sequenced, and detectable features were limited by the absence of alpha or paired-chain data. A further reported finding was that TCR beta sequences accurately predicted the HLA-A and HLA-B alleles for most subjects in the first cohort. The sequencing pipeline was judged likely to have produced a cluster of highly shared sequence variants as a technical artifact. A later genetic analysis associated a missense DCLRE1C variant with V-gene and J-gene trimming of TCR beta chains, and an independent cohort replicated the association. It was suggested by the authors that the approach could potentially be generalized to other disease states and immunological phenotypes. Most TCR sequences were observed very rarely across donors, whereas some public TCRs were present in many individuals. HLA typing was unavailable for some donors at each locus, so association tests used only the typed subset. According to a later genetic analysis, donors in an Asian-associated ancestry cluster had fewer N-insertions in productive TCRs than the roughly 700-donor mean. According to a later analysis, most CMV-associated TCR beta chains appeared to be HLA-restricted, and the HLA associations seemed to be driven largely by CMV exposure. In both the original and validation cohorts, the classifier was reported to diagnose cytomegalovirus status with high specificity and sensitivity. Some IMGT-functional V segments, including TRBV6-2 and TRBV6-3, could not be told apart with the 87-base-pair reads, so those segments were excluded. The only immune exposure information available for the cohort was CMV serostatus. A total of roughly 160 TCR beta chains were listed by the study as associated with cytomegalovirus. According to a later analysis, TCR association rates differed among HLA loci, with DRB1 alleles showing the most associated TCRs and HLA-C alleles showing the fewest. A later analysis reported that several top co-occurrence clusters appeared linked to parvovirus B19, influenza, CMV and Epstein-Barr virus. Compared with equally common non-associated chains, HLA-associated TCR beta chains in a later analysis were more clonally expanded and had lower generation probabilities.

Receptor amplification or capture employed the immunoSEQ multiplex PCR assay. For the multiplex PCR, a mixture combining 60 forward primers for TCR Vbeta segments and 13 reverse primers for TCR Jbeta segments was used. A multiplex PCR assay on genomic DNA amplified the CDR3 region of rearranged TCR beta genes. The Illumina HiSeq System was used to sequence the amplified TCR beta libraries as 87-base-pair reads. The study's processing was this. A later analysis tallied some 79 million unique TCR beta chains across the 666 repertoires, and approximately 9.9 million of those chains were shared by two or more donors. Raw reads were error-corrected and collapsed into unique sequences with a nearest-neighbor algorithm that merged closely related sequences to remove PCR and sequencing errors. Alignment of CDR3 sequences to IMGT reference sequences was used to assign V, D and J gene segments. For a sequence to be retained, at least a six-nucleotide match to both a V gene segment and a J gene segment was required. A rearrangement counted as productive if the CDR3 had no stop codons and remained in frame with V and J, and every other rearrangement counted as non-productive. CDR3 was defined according to IMGT convention as the region running from the second conserved V-encoded cysteine to the conserved J-encoded phenylalanine. Sequences without an unambiguous match to a single V gene segment were excluded from the earlier analysis of a few hundred of the donors. In an earlier analysis of 450 to 750 of the donors, a V segment was called functional when productive rearrangements were above 56.7%, and segregating when the standard deviation between donors exceeded 5%. A statistical classification framework was built for diagnosing cytomegalovirus status from the catalog of TCR beta chain sequences. V and J gene assignment, in a later analysis, came from comparing TCR nucleotide sequences with IMGT/GENE-DB human TR gene sequences. Using the TCRdist pipeline, a later analysis assigned CDR3 sequences along with most-parsimonious VDJ recombination scenarios. In a later analysis, each TCR beta chain was defined by its CDR3 amino acid sequence together with its V-gene family, and reads without a unique V-gene family were excluded. A later analysis removed several hundred highly shared, low-generation-probability nucleotide sequences to deal with suspected cross-contamination and a sequencing artifact. For each public chain, a later analysis derived a clonal expansion index from normalized ranks of inferred template counts within each repertoire. A later analysis computed generation probabilities with a VDJ recombination model fitted to out-of-frame rearrangements, and checked the results against IGoR. A later analysis scored TCR-TCR, TCR-HLA and TCR-CMV co-occurrence with hypergeometric tests, applying a repertoire-size bias correction to TCR pairs. To estimate false discovery rates, a later analysis permuted the HLA or CMV assignments 20 times. A later analysis grouped co-occurring TCRs with DBSCAN, adding TCRdist sequence similarity when clustering within HLA-allele-positive subsets. Repertoires with fewer than 30,000 or more than 120,000 public chains were left out of co-occurrence clustering, as were a handful of repertoires with anomalous nucleotide sharing. Drawn from immuneACCESS, this table holds only the in-frame rearrangements with V and J called that TCRdb kept. Clones are partly lost; checked studies trace under half to an unresolved V gene and leave the rest unexplained. V and J calls and clone size are those listed in that table; D and trimming were worked out from the DNA. The sample table holds some 250,000 clones, of which roughly four fifths were seen once. The ten top clones hold roughly 7.4% of the sample.

The junction shows trimming of 0 bases on V and 4 bases on J, plus 20 bases between the germline ends. The germline V gene provides CDR1 SGHRS and CDR2 YFSETQ. The CDR3, cysteine through phenylalanine, is 17 amino acids long. Of all the DNA, just the CDR3 is kept, 51 bases in frame from base 1. The cohort consisted of fewer than 700 healthy bone marrow donors. At the time of sampling, all cohort members were nominally healthy, though unrecorded immune exposures were likely present. The donor tested CMV seropositive and was one of the 289 seropositive cohort members. Every donor gave a peripheral blood sample, and the peripheral blood mononuclear cells from that sample were used for TCR beta sequencing. Genomic DNA was extracted from the blood cell samples with the Qiagen DNeasy Blood Extraction Kit.

Sequenced sample: PBMCs. The sequence is built from TRBV5-1 and TRBJ2-7; D gene: possibly TRBD2, on 7 matching bases. The clonotype was recovered from a woman aged 55-75 years in good health and CMV-seropositive. The nucleotide sequence reads TGCGCCAGCAGCTTGGCCGGGGGGCGTAGTTCCAGGTACGAGCAGTACTTC. It is translated as CASSLAGGRSSRYEQYF.